The 21 T cell receptor beta chains in this list originate from one sample, sequenced in a study of liver allograft versus peripheral blood T cells. Study-level information: A comparison was made between T cell receptor repertoires in transplanted livers and those in recipients' peripheral blood.

TCRdb recomputed calls from the reads with MiXCR, one row per CDR3 protein. This sample has approximately 9,000 distinct CDR3 sequences; about 15% occur once, and the top ten carry 2.5% to 3%. The origin of the receptors is a human patient who had a liver transplant. Some T cells may be transferred from the graft donor.

By sample fraction, this clonotype is medium-sized. This chain joins TRBV28 and TRBJ2-1; unclear D gene. The germline V gene has CDR1 MDHEN and CDR2 SYDVKM. The CDR3 is made up of 13 amino acids. V was pared by 3 bases and J by 5 bases, with 8 bases between. The CDR3 protein is CASSFGLNNEQFF. CDR3 DNA: TGTGCCAGCAGTTTTGGCTTGAACAATGAGCAGTTCTTC. Together with reference TRBV28 and TRBJ2-1, the CDR3 gives the full variable domain: DVKVTQSSRYLVKRTGEKVFLECVQDMDHENMFWYRQDPGLGLRLIYFSYDVKMKEKGDIPEGYSVSREKKERFSLILESASTNQTSMYLCASSFGLNNEQFFGPGTRLTVL.

This clonotype came up many times. The chain joins TRBV10-3 to TRBJ2-1; 8 nucleotides align to TRBD2. Germline V lookup: CDR1 ENHRY, CDR2 SYGVKD. This CDR3 contains 13 residues. V shed 10 bases and J 10 bases; nucleotides not matched to a gene: 12. The CDR3 DNA reads TGTGCCACCGCGGATGGACTAGCACGGGAGCAGTTCTTC. Protein sequence: CATADGLAREQFF.

By its share, this clonotype is medium-sized. The rearrangement links TRBV30 to TRBJ1-6; TRBD1 aligns across 7 bases. The CDR3 sequence is 13 residues long. The V gene end was trimmed by 6 bases and the J gene end by 11 bases; junction bases not matched to a gene: 10. The germline CDR1 and CDR2 sequences are GTSNPN and SVGIG (reference sequence). This CDR3 is CACAPGRGTPLHF. Written as DNA, the CDR3 is TGTGCCTGTGCCCCCGGCAGGGGGACACCCCTCCACTTT.

This clonotype was counted many times. V and J are TRBV19 and TRBJ1-5; 8 bases agree with TRBD1. CDR1 LNHDA and CDR2 SQIVND come from the germline V gene (reference sequence). V dropped 3 bases and J dropped 4; count of bases not matched to a gene: 2. This CDR3 contains 14 residues. As DNA, the CDR3 is TGTGCCAGTAGTATGGACAGGGTAAATCAGCCCCAGCATTTT. Its protein is CASSMDRVNQPQHF.

DNA for the CDR3: TGTGCCAGCACACTAGCGGGCACAGATACGCAGTATTTT. Its protein product is CASTLAGTDTQYF. This chain links TRBV12-3 or TRBV12-4 with TRBJ2-3; TRBD2 agrees at 8 bases. The CDR3 sequence is 13 residues long. The V segment lost 7 bases and the J segment 1 base; nucleotides outside the gene matches: 1.

This clonotype was recorded a few times. V usage is TRBV7-9 and J usage is TRBJ2-2; 7 bases align to TRBD2. Germline values: CDR1 SEHNR, CDR2 FQNEAQ (reference sequence). The CDR3 has 14 residues. With 1 base clipped from V and 6 bases from J, the junction kept 2 bases outside the gene matches. CDR3 nucleotide sequence: TGTGCCAGCAGCTTAGGGCTAGCGGCCGGGGAGCTGTTTTTT. It codes for CASSLGLAAGELFF.

The rearrangement uses TRBV11-2 and TRBJ2-7; 7 bases align to TRBD1. V lost 3 bases, J lost 6 bases, and 8 bases stayed unmatched. This CDR3 contains 14 residues. Germline lookup yields CDR1 SGHAT and CDR2 FQNNGV. The CDR3 coding sequence is TGTGCCAGCAGCTTGGGACAGCCTAACGCCGAGCAGTACTTC. The encoded protein is CASSLGQPNAEQYF.

In this sample, this clonotype is medium-sized. The chain recombines TRBV6-5 with TRBJ1-5, with a possible D match to TRBD1 (6 bases). The ends were cut back, 6 bases at V and 3 bases at J, with 18 bases in the middle. CDR3 length: 16 residues. CDR1 MNHEY and CDR2 SVGAGI come from the germline V gene. In nucleotides, the CDR3 is TGTGCCAGCAGACCCCGGGACACGGTGCCCAATCAGCCCCAGCATTTT. It translates to CASRPRDTVPNQPQHF.

A few counts support this clonotype. The chain combines TRBV20-1 with TRBJ1-4, with D unclear. The CDR3 has 13 amino acids. The germline gives CDR1 DFQATT, CDR2 SNEGSKA (reference sequence). Deletions cut 3 bases from V and 5 bases from J, with 10 bases between. CDR3 residues: CSASFRLNEKLFF. The DNA of the CDR3 is TGCAGTGCTAGTTTTCGCCTCAATGAAAAACTGTTTTTT.

In its sample, this clonotype ranks as medium-sized. This rearrangement joins TRBV6-6 to TRBJ2-4, with TRBD2 as a possible D gene (6 bases). V lost 9 bases and J lost 0, with 27 bases in between. This CDR3 is built from 19 residues. Germline V gene lookup returns CDR1 MNHNY and CDR2 SVGAGI (reference sequence). This CDR3 reads CARTSCPLGLRLAKNIQYF. CDR3 nucleotide sequence: TGTGCCAGAACCTCCTGCCCATTGGGACTTCGACTAGCCAAAAACATTCAGTACTTC.

This clonotype has only a few counts. The rearrangement joins TRBV14 to TRBJ1-5; D unresolved. Looked up from germline, CDR1 is SGHDN and CDR2 is FVKESK. V lost 0 bases to trimming and J lost 7 bases, with 4 bases between them. CDR3 length: 12 amino acids. This CDR3 is CASSQDGQPQHF. The CDR3 DNA follows: TGTGCCAGCAGCCAAGATGGGCAGCCCCAGCATTTT. Filled out from reference TRBV14 and TRBJ1-5, the complete variable domain reads EAGVTQFPSHSVIEKGQTVTLRCDPISGHDNLYWYRRVMGKEIKFLLHFVKESKQDESGMPNNRFLAERTGGTYSTLKVQPAELEDSGVYFCASSQDGQPQHFGDGTRLSIL.

Notes on this clonotype: A much larger clonotype is one base distant, so this may be a read error. The V call is TRBV6-5, the J call TRBJ1-3; D is undetermined. Germline CDR1 is MNHEY and CDR2 is SVGAGI. Deletions cut 6 bases from V and 3 bases from J, with 9 bases between. CDR3 size: 13 residues. The CDR3 reads CASSQALGNTIYF. For the CDR3, the DNA is TGTGCCAGCAGCCAAGCCCTTGGAAACACCATATATTTT.

This clonotype is medium-sized. The V call is TRBV15, the J call TRBJ2-1; the D call may be TRBD1 or TRBD2 (6 bases each). The germline V gene has CDR1 LNHNV and CDR2 YYDKDF (reference sequence). This CDR3 comprises 19 residues. The V gene lost 0 bases and the J gene lost 4 bases, with 22 bases spanning the gap. CDR3: CATSRDRGPVELGYNEQFF. CDR3 sequence (DNA): TGTGCCACCAGCAGAGATCGGGGGCCTGTGGAGCTGGGTTACAATGAGCAGTTCTTC.

The chain employs TRBV20-1 and TRBJ1-5; TRBD1 matches 9 bases. The V gene end was trimmed by 5 bases and the J gene end by 7 bases; junction bases not matched to a gene: 3. The CDR3 spans 12 residues. Per the germline V gene, CDR1 is DFQATT and CDR2 is SNEGSKA (reference sequence). CDR3: CSAGQGWQPQHF. The CDR3 DNA reads as TGCAGTGCTGGACAGGGGTGGCAGCCCCAGCATTTT.

The chain is built from TRBV12-5 and TRBJ2-3; 9 bases match TRBD1. Germline V gene sequence: CDR1 LGHNT, CDR2 FRNRAP. The trim removed 3 bases at V and 0 bases at J, leaving 1 base unmatched. CDR3 length: 15 amino acids. The CDR3 DNA reads as TGTGCTAGTGGTTTTGGACAGGGGAGCACAGATACGCAGTATTTT. This encodes CASGFGQGSTDTQYF.

V and J are TRBV20-1 and TRBJ2-3; 8 bases fit TRBD2. V shed 5 bases and J 2 bases; nucleotides not matched to a gene: 12. The CDR3 consists of 16 residues. Germline assignment: CDR1 DFQATT and CDR2 SNEGSKA (reference sequence). The CDR3 spells CSAPTLTSGYTDTQYF. The CDR3 DNA reads TGCAGTGCTCCGACCTTAACTAGCGGATACACAGATACGCAGTATTTT.

The chain employs TRBV6-2 or TRBV6-3 and TRBJ2-1; 9 nucleotides align to TRBD2. The trim removed 6 bases at V and 4 bases at J, leaving 13 bases unmatched. In germline, CDR1 is MNHEY, CDR2 SVGEGT. The CDR3 runs to 17 residues. The CDR3 coding sequence is TGTGCCAGCAGCCCGGGGGTATTAGCGGGAGATTACAATGAGCAGTTCTTC. It translates to CASSPGVLAGDYNEQFF.

Judged by abundance, this clonotype is medium-sized. V usage is TRBV6-6 and J usage is TRBJ1-1, with 10 bases lining up with TRBD1. The CDR3 runs to 15 residues. V shed 5 bases, J shed 7 bases, and the junction held 10 bases outside the gene matches. Per germline, CDR1 MNHNY and CDR2 SVGAGI (reference sequence). The CDR3 is CASSPPIGTGVEAFF. The CDR3 DNA is TGTGCCAGCAGTCCCCCGATCGGGACAGGGGTTGAAGCTTTCTTT.

This clonotype is classed as medium-sized. The V and J genes are TRBV6-1 and TRBJ1-6; the match to TRBD1 covers 12 bases. The CDR3 runs to 21 residues. The ends lost 3 bases at V and 4 bases at J; junction bases unmatched: 16. Germline V gives CDR1 MNHNS, CDR2 SASEGT. The DNA of the CDR3 is TGTGCCAGCAGTGAGAGGTTAGGGGGACAGGGGGCCGTCCCATATAATTCACCCCTCCACTTT. Translation gives CASSERLGGQGAVPYNSPLHF.

This clonotype was seen a few times. The rearrangement uses TRBV20-1 and TRBJ2-7; D may correspond to TRBD1 or TRBD2 (5 bases each). The CDR3 has 15 amino acids. V lost 0 bases, J lost 0 bases, and 12 bases lay in between. Germline CDR1 DFQATT, CDR2 SNEGSKA (reference sequence). As DNA, the CDR3 is TGCAGTGCTAGAGATGAAGGGACCTACTCCTACGAGCAGTACTTC. Protein: CSARDEGTYSYEQYF.

This clonotype was detected ten times or more. The V call is TRBV6-5, the J call TRBJ1-3; 11 bases map to TRBD1. CDR1 is MNHEY and CDR2 is SVGAGI in the germline V gene. This CDR3 contains 14 residues. The trim removed 6 bases at V and 4 bases at J, leaving 2 bases unmatched. The CDR3 bases are TGTGCCAGCAGCAGGACAGGGGGCGGAAACACCATATATTTT. Amino acid sequence: CASSRTGGGNTIYF.